The clone carrying this TCR beta chain was seen a handful of times. No antigen is known for it. This specimen belongs to a study of response to subunit inactivated influenza vaccine. TCRdb analysed the RT-PCR reads with MiXCR anew, one entry per CDR3 protein. The profile shows some 500,000 distinct CDR3 sequences, more than 15% of them singletons. Overall study results and limits: Only a handful of new T cells, the authors suggested, are recruited with each seasonal influenza vaccination.

Germline assignment: CDR1 ENHRY and CDR2 SYGVKD. Trimming took 6 bases from V and 5 from J, leaving 22 bases between them. The CDR3 contains 16 residues. This TCR was sampled from a man aged 45-69 years who received an inactivated influenza vaccine. The chain is built from TRBV10-3 and TRBJ2-5; a possible D gene is TRBD2 (5 bases). Sample: CD4+ T cells sorted from PBMCs, taken less than 25 months after vaccination. CDR3 nucleotide sequence: TGTGCCATCAGCGATATGGGATCGGGGAGAAGTGAGACCCAGTACTTC. This sequence encodes CAISDMGSGRSETQYF.